This T cell receptor (beta chain) comes out of a study of cytomegalovirus exposure and HLA in healthy donors. Germline V gene lookup returns CDR1 LNHDA and CDR2 SQIVND (reference sequence). This CDR3 region has 12 residues. With 4 bases removed from V and 5 bases from J, the gap between germline ends came to 7 bases. With respect to this clone: Other DNA sequences in this sample translate to the same CDR3.

With 60 Vbeta and 13 Jbeta primers, the PCR was carried out. TCRdb's table, derived via immunoSEQ multiplex PCR, lists solely in-frame clones and lacks some. The listing contains just under 65,000 clones. The chain joins TRBV19 to TRBJ2-3; D is unclear. Sequencing was done on a sample of PBMCs. This receptor was identified in a boy between 10 and 17 years old in good health and CMV-seronegative. CDR3 DNA sequence: TGTGCCAGTAGTACCTCGGGAGATACGCAGTATTTT. Translation: CASSTSGDTQYF. The full variable domain, completed using reference TRBV19 and TRBJ2-3, is DGGITQSPKYLFRKEGQNVTLSCEQNLNHDAMYWYRQDPGQGLRLIYYSQIVNDFQKGDIAEGYSVSREKKESFPLTVTSAQKNPTAFYLCASSTSGDTQYFGPGTRLTVL.